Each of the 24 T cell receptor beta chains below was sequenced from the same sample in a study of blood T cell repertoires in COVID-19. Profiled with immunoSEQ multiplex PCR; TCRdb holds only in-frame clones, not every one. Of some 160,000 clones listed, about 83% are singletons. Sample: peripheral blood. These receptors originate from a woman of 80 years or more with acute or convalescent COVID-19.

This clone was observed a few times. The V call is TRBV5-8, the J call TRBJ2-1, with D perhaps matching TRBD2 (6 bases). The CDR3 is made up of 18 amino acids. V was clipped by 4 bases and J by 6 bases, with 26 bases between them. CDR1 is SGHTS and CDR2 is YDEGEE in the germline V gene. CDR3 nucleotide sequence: TGTGCCAGCAGCCCATGGAGTGGCCTGGGAGGACGGACCAATGAGCAGTTCTTC. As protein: CASSPWSGLGGRTNEQFF.

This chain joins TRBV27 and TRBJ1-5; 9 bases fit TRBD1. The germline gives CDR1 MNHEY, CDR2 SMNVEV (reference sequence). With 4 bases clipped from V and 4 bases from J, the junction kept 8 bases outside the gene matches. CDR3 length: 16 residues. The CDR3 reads CASSSLDRGNNQPQHF. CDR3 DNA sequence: TGTGCCAGCAGTTCCCTCGACAGGGGGAATAATCAGCCCCAGCATTTT.

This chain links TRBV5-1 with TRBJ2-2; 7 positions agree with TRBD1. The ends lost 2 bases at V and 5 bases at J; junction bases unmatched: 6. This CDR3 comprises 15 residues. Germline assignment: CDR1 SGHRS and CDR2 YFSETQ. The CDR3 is CASSLQGLGTGELFF. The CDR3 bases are TGCGCCAGCAGCTTACAGGGGCTGGGGACCGGGGAGCTGTTTTTT.

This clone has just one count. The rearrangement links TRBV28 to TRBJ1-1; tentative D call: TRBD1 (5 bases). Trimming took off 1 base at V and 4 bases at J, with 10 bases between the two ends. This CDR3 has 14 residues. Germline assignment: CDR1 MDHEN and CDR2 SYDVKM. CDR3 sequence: CASSLSGGATEAFF. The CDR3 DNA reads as TGTGCCAGCAGTTTATCTGGAGGGGCCACTGAAGCTTTCTTT.

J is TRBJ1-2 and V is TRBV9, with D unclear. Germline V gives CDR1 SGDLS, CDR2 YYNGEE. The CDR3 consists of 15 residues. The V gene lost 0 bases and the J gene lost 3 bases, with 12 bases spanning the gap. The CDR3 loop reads CASSVGLNHDYGYTF. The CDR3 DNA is TGTGCCAGCAGCGTAGGCCTAAACCATGACTATGGCTACACCTTC.

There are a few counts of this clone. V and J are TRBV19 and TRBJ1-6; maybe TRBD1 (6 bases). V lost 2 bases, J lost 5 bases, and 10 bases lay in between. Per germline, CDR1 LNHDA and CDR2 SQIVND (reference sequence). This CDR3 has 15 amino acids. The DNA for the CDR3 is TGTGCCAGTAGTATAACCGGGACAAATAATTCACCCCTCCACTTT. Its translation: CASSITGTNNSPLHF.

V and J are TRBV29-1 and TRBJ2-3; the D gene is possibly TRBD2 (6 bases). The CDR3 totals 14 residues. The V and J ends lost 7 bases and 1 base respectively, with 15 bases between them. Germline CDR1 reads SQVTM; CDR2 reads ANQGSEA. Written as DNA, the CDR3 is TGCAGCGCCAAGGAGGGAGCAGGCACAGATACGCAGTATTTT. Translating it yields CSAKEGAGTDTQYF.

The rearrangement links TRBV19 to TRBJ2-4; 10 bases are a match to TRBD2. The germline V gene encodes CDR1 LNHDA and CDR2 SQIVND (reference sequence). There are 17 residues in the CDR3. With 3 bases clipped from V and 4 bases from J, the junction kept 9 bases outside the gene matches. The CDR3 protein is CASSIIGAGGAKNIQYF. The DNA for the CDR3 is TGTGCCAGTAGTATCATAGGAGCGGGGGGGGCAAAAAACATTCAGTACTTC.

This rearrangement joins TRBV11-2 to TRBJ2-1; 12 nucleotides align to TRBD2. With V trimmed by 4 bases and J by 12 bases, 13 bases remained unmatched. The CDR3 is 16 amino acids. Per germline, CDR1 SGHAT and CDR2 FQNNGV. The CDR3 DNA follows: TGTGCCAGCAGCTCCGTAAGACTAGCGGGGGTAACGGGGCAGTTCTTC. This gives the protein CASSSVRLAGVTGQFF.

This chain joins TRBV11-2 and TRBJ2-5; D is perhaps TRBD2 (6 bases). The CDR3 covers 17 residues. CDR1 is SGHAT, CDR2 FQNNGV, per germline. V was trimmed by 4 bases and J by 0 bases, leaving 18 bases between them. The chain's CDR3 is CASSSMGGSAHQETQYF. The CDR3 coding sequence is TGTGCCAGCAGCTCCATGGGGGGATCCGCCCACCAAGAGACCCAGTACTTC.

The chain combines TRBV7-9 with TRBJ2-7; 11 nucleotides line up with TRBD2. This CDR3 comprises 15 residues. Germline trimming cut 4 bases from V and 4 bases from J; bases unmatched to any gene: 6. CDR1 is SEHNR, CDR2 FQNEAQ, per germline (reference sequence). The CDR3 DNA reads TGTGCCAGCAGCTCACTAGCGGGAGTTGTATACGAGCAGTACTTC. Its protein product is CASSSLAGVVYEQYF.

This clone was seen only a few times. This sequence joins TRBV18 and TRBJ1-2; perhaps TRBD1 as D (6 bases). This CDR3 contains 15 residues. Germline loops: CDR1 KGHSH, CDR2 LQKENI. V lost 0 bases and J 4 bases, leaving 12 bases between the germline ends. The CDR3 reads CASSPPPGEGYGYTF. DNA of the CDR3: TGTGCCAGCTCACCACCGCCAGGGGAAGGCTATGGCTACACCTTC. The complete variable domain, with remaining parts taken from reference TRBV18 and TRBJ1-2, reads NAGVMQNPRHLVRRRGQEARLRCSPMKGHSHVYWYRQLPEEGLKFMVYLQKENIIDESGMPKERFSAEFPKEGPSILRIQQVVRGDSAAYFCASSPPPGEGYGYTFGSGTRLTVV.

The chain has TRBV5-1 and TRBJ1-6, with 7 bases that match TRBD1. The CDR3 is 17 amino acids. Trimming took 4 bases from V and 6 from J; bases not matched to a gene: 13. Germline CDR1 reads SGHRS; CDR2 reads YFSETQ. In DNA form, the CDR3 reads TGCGCCAGCAGCCCGGCGGTGTTCACAGGGGTTAATTCACCCCTCCACTTT. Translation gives CASSPAVFTGVNSPLHF.

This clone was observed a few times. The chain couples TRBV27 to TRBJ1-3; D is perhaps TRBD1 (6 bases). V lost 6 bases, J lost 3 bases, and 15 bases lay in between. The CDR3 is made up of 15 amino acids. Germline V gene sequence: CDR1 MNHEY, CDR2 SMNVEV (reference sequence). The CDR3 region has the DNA TGTGCCAGCAGAGAAACAGACAGGCTTGGAAACACCATATATTTT. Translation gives CASRETDRLGNTIYF.

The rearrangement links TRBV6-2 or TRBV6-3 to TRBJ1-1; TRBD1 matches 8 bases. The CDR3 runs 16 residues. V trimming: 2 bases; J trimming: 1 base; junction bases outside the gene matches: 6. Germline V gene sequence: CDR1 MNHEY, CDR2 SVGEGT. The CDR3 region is CASSYGDRGENTEAFF. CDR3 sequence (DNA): TGTGCCAGCAGTTACGGAGACAGGGGCGAGAACACTGAAGCTTTCTTT.

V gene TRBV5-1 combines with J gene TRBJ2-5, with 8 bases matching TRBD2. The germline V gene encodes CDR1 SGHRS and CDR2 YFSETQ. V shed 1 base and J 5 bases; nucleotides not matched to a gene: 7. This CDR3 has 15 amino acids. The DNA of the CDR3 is TGCGCCAGCAGCTTGTTTCTGCGGGGGGCCGAGACCCAGTACTTC. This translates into CASSLFLRGAETQYF. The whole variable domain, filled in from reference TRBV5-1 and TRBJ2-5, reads KAGVTQTPRYLIKTRGQQVTLSCSPISGHRSVSWYQQTPGQGLQFLFEYFSETQRNKGNFPGRFSGRQFSNSRSEMNVSTLELGDSALYLCASSLFLRGAETQYFGPGTRLLVL.

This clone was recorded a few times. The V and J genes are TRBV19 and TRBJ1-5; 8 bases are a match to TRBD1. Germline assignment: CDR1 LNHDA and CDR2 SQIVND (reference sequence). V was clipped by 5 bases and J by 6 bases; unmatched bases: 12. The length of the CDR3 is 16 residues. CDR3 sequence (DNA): TGTGCCAGTAGTTCTTTTGGACAGGGCGGAGGTCAGCCCCAGCATTTT. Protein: CASSSFGQGGGQPQHF.

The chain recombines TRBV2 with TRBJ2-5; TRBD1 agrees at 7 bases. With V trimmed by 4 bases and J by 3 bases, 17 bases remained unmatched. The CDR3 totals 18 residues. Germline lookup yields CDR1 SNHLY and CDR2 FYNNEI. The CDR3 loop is CASSASRGQRNRKETQYF. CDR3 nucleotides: TGTGCCAGCAGTGCGTCGAGGGGGCAGAGGAACCGAAAAGAGACCCAGTACTTC.

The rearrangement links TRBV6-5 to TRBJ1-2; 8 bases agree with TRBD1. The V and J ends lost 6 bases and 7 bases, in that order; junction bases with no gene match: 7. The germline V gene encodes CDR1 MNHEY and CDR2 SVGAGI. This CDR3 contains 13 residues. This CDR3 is CASSQTGAVGYTF. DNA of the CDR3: TGTGCCAGCAGCCAGACAGGGGCGGTTGGCTACACCTTC.

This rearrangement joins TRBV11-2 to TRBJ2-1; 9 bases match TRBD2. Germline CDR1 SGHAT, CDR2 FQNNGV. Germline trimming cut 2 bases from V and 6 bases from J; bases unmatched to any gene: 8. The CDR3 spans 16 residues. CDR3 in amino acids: CASSLSSGRPGNEQFF. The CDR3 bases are TGTGCCAGCAGCTTAAGTAGCGGGAGACCGGGCAATGAGCAGTTCTTC.

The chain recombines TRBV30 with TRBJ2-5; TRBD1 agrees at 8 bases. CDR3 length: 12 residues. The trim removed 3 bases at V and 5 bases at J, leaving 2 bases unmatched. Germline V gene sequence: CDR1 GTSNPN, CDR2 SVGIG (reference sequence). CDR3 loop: CAWRRDRETQYF. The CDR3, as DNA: TGTGCCTGGAGACGGGACAGGGAGACCCAGTACTTC.

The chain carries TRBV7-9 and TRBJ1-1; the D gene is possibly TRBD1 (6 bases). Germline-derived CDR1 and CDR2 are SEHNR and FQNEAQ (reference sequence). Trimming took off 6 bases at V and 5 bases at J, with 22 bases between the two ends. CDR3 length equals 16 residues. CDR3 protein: CASRTSTGARGTEAFF. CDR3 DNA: TGTGCCAGCAGAACTTCGACAGGTGCTAGAGGGACTGAAGCTTTCTTT.

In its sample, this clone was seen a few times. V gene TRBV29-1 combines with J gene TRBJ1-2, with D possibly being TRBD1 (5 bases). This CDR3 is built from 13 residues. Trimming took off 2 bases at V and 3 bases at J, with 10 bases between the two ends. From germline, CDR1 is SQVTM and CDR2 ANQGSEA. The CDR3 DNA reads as TGCAGCGTTGAAACAGGCGCGTACTATGGCTACACCTTC. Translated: CSVETGAYYGYTF.

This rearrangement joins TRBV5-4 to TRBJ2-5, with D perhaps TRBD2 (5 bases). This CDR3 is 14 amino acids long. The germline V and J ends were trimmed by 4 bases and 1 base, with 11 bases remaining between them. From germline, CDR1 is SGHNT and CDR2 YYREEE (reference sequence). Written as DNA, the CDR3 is TGTGCCAGCAGCCCCTCGGGAATCCAAGAGACCCAGTACTTC. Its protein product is CASSPSGIQETQYF.